The T cell receptor beta chain under discussion was sequenced for a study of shared clonotypes between healthy human individuals. The CDR3 extends over 15 amino acids. Germline CDR1 SGHTS, CDR2 YDEGEE. V lost 3 bases and J lost 1; bases outside the gene matches: 5. Into CD45RA+ naive and CD45RA-negative memory subsets, the CD4+ cells were split. Only in-frame clones appear in the TCRdb table, and some are missing; sequencing was by immunoSEQ multiplex PCR. Of 2,500,000 or so clones in the sample, over 85% were seen once. Sequencing was done on a sample of naive CD4+ T cells from PBMCs. Subset denoted: CD45RA+ positively selected. The J gene is TRBJ1-1, the V gene TRBV5-8; 8 bases align to TRBD1. The receptor's source is a man younger than 35 in good health. Some clones in this sample may be carry-over from other donors' samples. The CDR3 spells CASSWGDRPNTEAFF. In nucleotides, the CDR3 is TGTGCCAGCAGCTGGGGGGACAGGCCGAACACTGAAGCTTTCTTT.